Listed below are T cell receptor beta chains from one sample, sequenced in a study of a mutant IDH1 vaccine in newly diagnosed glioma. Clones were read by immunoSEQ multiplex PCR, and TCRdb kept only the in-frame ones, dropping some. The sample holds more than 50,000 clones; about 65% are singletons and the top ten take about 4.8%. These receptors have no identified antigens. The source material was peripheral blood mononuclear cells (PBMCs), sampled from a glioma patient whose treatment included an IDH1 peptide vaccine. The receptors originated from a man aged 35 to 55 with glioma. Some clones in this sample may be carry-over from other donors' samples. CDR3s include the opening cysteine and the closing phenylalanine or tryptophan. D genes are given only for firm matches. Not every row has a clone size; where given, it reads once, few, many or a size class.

CDR3nt: TGTGCCTTCAGCAAGGATAACTATGGCTACACCTTC
CDR3aa: CAFSKDNYGYTF
d_gene: -
v_gene: TRBV4-2
abundance: few
j_gene: TRBJ1-2

CDR3nt: TGTGCCAGCAGAAGGGGAGGAAAATCCTACGAGCAGTACTTC
CDR3aa: CASRRGGKSYEQYF
d_gene: -
v_gene: TRBV2
abundance: few
j_gene: TRBJ2-7

CDR3nt: TGTGCCAGCAGCCCAGTAGTGGGGGGATCGAGCGGGGGGGAAGAGACCCAGTACTTC
CDR3aa: CASSPVVGGSSGGEETQYF
d_gene: TRBD2
v_gene: TRBV7-8
abundance: -
j_gene: TRBJ2-5

CDR3nt: TGCGCCAGCAGCCAAGATATTAGGCCTGGAAACACCATATATTTT
CDR3aa: CASSQDIRPGNTIYF
d_gene: -
v_gene: TRBV4-1
abundance: -
j_gene: TRBJ1-3

CDR3nt: TGTGCCAGCAGCTTAATGGGACTTAACACTGAAGCTTTCTTT
CDR3aa: CASSLMGLNTEAFF
d_gene: -
v_gene: TRBV7-2
abundance: -
j_gene: TRBJ1-1

CDR3nt: TGTGCCAGCAGTCGGACAGGGGGCGCAGATACGCAGTATTTT
CDR3aa: CASSRTGGADTQYF
d_gene: TRBD1
v_gene: TRBV2
abundance: -
j_gene: TRBJ2-3

CDR3nt: TGTGCCAGCAGTTACTCATTCAGGGGGAATCAGCCCCAGCATTTT
CDR3aa: CASSYSFRGNQPQHF
d_gene: TRBD1
v_gene: TRBV6-5
abundance: -
j_gene: TRBJ1-5

CDR3nt: TGCGCCAGCAGCTTGGCCCCAGGGAACACCGGGGAGCTGTTTTTT
CDR3aa: CASSLAPGNTGELFF
d_gene: -
v_gene: TRBV5-1
abundance: -
j_gene: TRBJ2-2

CDR3nt: TGTGCCAGCAGTAACTCATTGGATACGCAGTATTTT
CDR3aa: CASSNSLDTQYF
d_gene: -
v_gene: TRBV6-5
abundance: -
j_gene: TRBJ2-3

CDR3nt: TGTGCCAGCAGTCTCCCTAGAGGACAGGGCGGGGATACGCAGTATTTT
CDR3aa: CASSLPRGQGGDTQYF
d_gene: TRBD1
v_gene: TRBV6-6
abundance: -
j_gene: TRBJ2-3

CDR3nt: TGTGCCAGCAGCTTAATAGGTGGGGGCAATCAGCCCCAGCATTTT
CDR3aa: CASSLIGGGNQPQHF
d_gene: -
v_gene: TRBV7-8
abundance: -
j_gene: TRBJ1-5

CDR3nt: TGTGCCAGCAGCCTCGACCCTACGTCCTACAATGAGCAGTTCTTC
CDR3aa: CASSLDPTSYNEQFF
d_gene: -
v_gene: TRBV4-2
abundance: few
j_gene: TRBJ2-1

CDR3nt: TGTGCCAGCAGTGAGGATAGAGGGCCCCTAAGGCCCCAGCATTTT
CDR3aa: CASSEDRGPLRPQHF
d_gene: -
v_gene: TRBV6-1
abundance: -
j_gene: TRBJ1-5

CDR3nt: TGTGCCAGCAGCCTAGGACAGGTCGGCACCGGGGAGCTGTTTTTT
CDR3aa: CASSLGQVGTGELFF
d_gene: TRBD1
v_gene: TRBV2
abundance: once
j_gene: TRBJ2-2

CDR3nt: TGTGCCAGCAGGACACAGGGAGGGGACACTGAAGCTTTCTTT
CDR3aa: CASRTQGGDTEAFF
d_gene: -
v_gene: TRBV6-5
abundance: -
j_gene: TRBJ1-1

CDR3nt: TGTGCCAGCAGTTACTCGGACTCCGGCGCCGAGCAGTACTTC
CDR3aa: CASSYSDSGAEQYF
d_gene: -
v_gene: TRBV6-5
abundance: -
j_gene: TRBJ2-7

CDR3nt: TGTGCCAGCAGGGACAGCTCCACAGATACGCAGTATTTT
CDR3aa: CASRDSSTDTQYF
d_gene: -
v_gene: TRBV6-5
abundance: -
j_gene: TRBJ2-3

CDR3nt: TGTGCCTGGATTCCTCCCCGGAGGTACGAGCAGTACTTC
CDR3aa: CAWIPPRRYEQYF
d_gene: -
v_gene: TRBV30
abundance: -
j_gene: TRBJ2-7

CDR3nt: TGTGCCAGCAGTGAAACGGGTCTACTCACCGGGGAGCTGTTTTTT
CDR3aa: CASSETGLLTGELFF
d_gene: -
v_gene: TRBV2
abundance: -
j_gene: TRBJ2-2

CDR3nt: TGTGCCAGCAGCCCCCATGGGGGGAGGAGTAGGGGCACCGGGGAGCTGTTTTTT
CDR3aa: CASSPHGGRSRGTGELFF
d_gene: -
v_gene: TRBV5-6
abundance: once
j_gene: TRBJ2-2

CDR3nt: TGCAGCGTTGACCAGGGTGACTATGGCTACACCTTC
CDR3aa: CSVDQGDYGYTF
d_gene: -
v_gene: TRBV29-1
abundance: few
j_gene: TRBJ1-2

CDR3nt: TGTGCCAGCTCACCAGGGGAATCACCCCTCCACTTT
CDR3aa: CASSPGESPLHF
d_gene: -
v_gene: TRBV18
abundance: -
j_gene: TRBJ1-6

CDR3nt: TGTGCCAGCAGCTTAGGGGGGGGGCCTAGTGAGCAGTTCTTC
CDR3aa: CASSLGGGPSEQFF
d_gene: -
v_gene: TRBV7-2
abundance: -
j_gene: TRBJ2-1

CDR3nt: TGTGCCAGCAGTTCGGGGGGGGGCACTGAAGCTTTCTTT
CDR3aa: CASSSGGGTEAFF
d_gene: -
v_gene: TRBV6-5
abundance: few
j_gene: TRBJ1-1

CDR3nt: TGTGCCAGCAGCCCATGGACAGCCCCCGAGGAGACCCAGTACTTC
CDR3aa: CASSPWTAPEETQYF
d_gene: -
v_gene: TRBV9
abundance: -
j_gene: TRBJ2-5

CDR3nt: TGTGCCAGCAGCCCTCAGGGTGAACAGTCAGATACGCAGTATTTT
CDR3aa: CASSPQGEQSDTQYF
d_gene: -
v_gene: TRBV6-4
abundance: -
j_gene: TRBJ2-3

CDR3nt: TGCGCCAGCAGCCAAGTCCCCACGGTGGGATACGAGCAGTACTTC
CDR3aa: CASSQVPTVGYEQYF
d_gene: -
v_gene: TRBV4-1
abundance: -
j_gene: TRBJ2-7

CDR3nt: TGTGCCAGCAGCCCCTGGGGGACAGTTGGTGAAAAACTGTTTTTT
CDR3aa: CASSPWGTVGEKLFF
d_gene: TRBD1
v_gene: TRBV9
abundance: -
j_gene: TRBJ1-4

CDR3nt: TGTGCCTGGAGTGTCAGTCTGGGAAACACCATATATTTT
CDR3aa: CAWSVSLGNTIYF
d_gene: -
v_gene: TRBV30
abundance: -
j_gene: TRBJ1-3

CDR3nt: TGTGCCTGGAGACGGTCGCTCGCAGATACGCAGTATTTT
CDR3aa: CAWRRSLADTQYF
d_gene: -
v_gene: TRBV30
abundance: -
j_gene: TRBJ2-3

CDR3nt: TGTGTCACCGCGAGGCCGTACAATGAGCAGTTCTTC
CDR3aa: CVTARPYNEQFF
d_gene: -
v_gene: TRBV7-9
abundance: -
j_gene: TRBJ2-1

CDR3nt: TGTGCCTGGAGTCGTACTGGAAACACCATATATTTT
CDR3aa: CAWSRTGNTIYF
d_gene: -
v_gene: TRBV30
abundance: -
j_gene: TRBJ1-3

CDR3nt: TGTGCCAGCAGCTCGATTAACACCGGGGAGCTGTTTTTT
CDR3aa: CASSSINTGELFF
d_gene: -
v_gene: TRBV2
abundance: once
j_gene: TRBJ2-2

CDR3nt: TGCAGCGTTGATTTGGTCTATGAGCAGTTCTTC
CDR3aa: CSVDLVYEQFF
d_gene: -
v_gene: TRBV29-1
abundance: few
j_gene: TRBJ2-1

CDR3nt: TGTGCCAGCAGCTTAGAAGCTAATATCCTCAGCTCCTACGAGCAGTACTTC
CDR3aa: CASSLEANILSSYEQYF
d_gene: -
v_gene: TRBV7-6
abundance: -
j_gene: TRBJ2-7

CDR3nt: TGTGCCAGCAGGGACAGGGGGACCAATCAGCCCCAGCATTTT
CDR3aa: CASRDRGTNQPQHF
d_gene: TRBD1
v_gene: TRBV6-5
abundance: few
j_gene: TRBJ1-5

CDR3nt: TGCGCCAGCAGCCAAGGGACATGGGGGCAGCCCCAGCATTTT
CDR3aa: CASSQGTWGQPQHF
d_gene: -
v_gene: TRBV4-1
abundance: -
j_gene: TRBJ1-5

CDR3nt: TGCGCCAGCAGCGGGAGACAGGGGGCTATCAACAATGAGCAGTTCTTC
CDR3aa: CASSGRQGAINNEQFF
d_gene: TRBD1
v_gene: TRBV5-1
abundance: -
j_gene: TRBJ2-1

CDR3nt: TGTGCCAGCAGCTTGGCCGTGAACACTGAAGCTTTCTTT
CDR3aa: CASSLAVNTEAFF
d_gene: -
v_gene: TRBV5-4
abundance: -
j_gene: TRBJ1-1

CDR3nt: TGTGCCACCAGCAGAGATTACGGGGCCCTCTATGGCTACACCTTC
CDR3aa: CATSRDYGALYGYTF
d_gene: -
v_gene: TRBV15
abundance: -
j_gene: TRBJ1-2

CDR3nt: TGTGCCAGCTCACCACCGTCTCAAGAGACCCAGTACTTC
CDR3aa: CASSPPSQETQYF
d_gene: -
v_gene: TRBV18
abundance: -
j_gene: TRBJ2-5

CDR3nt: TGTGCCAGCAGCGTATCGGGATACAATGAGCAGTTCTTC
CDR3aa: CASSVSGYNEQFF
d_gene: -
v_gene: TRBV9
abundance: -
j_gene: TRBJ2-1

CDR3nt: TGTGCCAGCAGTGAATTGATTACTGACACTGAAGCTTTCTTT
CDR3aa: CASSELITDTEAFF
d_gene: -
v_gene: TRBV2
abundance: -
j_gene: TRBJ1-1

CDR3nt: TGTGCCAGCAGCCAAGGGGACTCTTTCGGCTACACCTTC
CDR3aa: CASSQGDSFGYTF
d_gene: -
v_gene: TRBV4-2
abundance: -
j_gene: TRBJ1-2

CDR3nt: TGTGCCAGCAGGCGCACGGGACGGGGGGCCAACCAAGAGACCCAGTACTTC
CDR3aa: CASRRTGRGANQETQYF
d_gene: -
v_gene: TRBV5-4
abundance: few
j_gene: TRBJ2-5